The sequence of this T cell receptor (beta chain) was determined in a study of T cells after yellow fever vaccination. There are a few counts of this clonotype. With V trimmed by 3 bases and J by 0 bases, 3 bases remained unmatched. The length of the CDR3 is 14 residues. The germline V gene encodes CDR1 DFQATT and CDR2 SNEGSKA (reference sequence). One entry per CDR3 protein, called by TCRdb with MiXCR from the 5' RACE reads. The table has fewer than 450,000 distinct CDR3 sequences, roughly 10% seen once. This TCR derives from a man younger than 35 who received the YFV17D yellow fever vaccine. The sample was PBMCs, taken on the day of the first yellow fever vaccination. This chain connects TRBV20-1 to TRBJ1-1; 8 bases are shared with TRBD1. The chain's CDR3 is CSAREGQVNTEAFF. DNA for the CDR3: TGCAGTGCTAGGGAGGGACAGGTGAACACTGAAGCTTTCTTT.